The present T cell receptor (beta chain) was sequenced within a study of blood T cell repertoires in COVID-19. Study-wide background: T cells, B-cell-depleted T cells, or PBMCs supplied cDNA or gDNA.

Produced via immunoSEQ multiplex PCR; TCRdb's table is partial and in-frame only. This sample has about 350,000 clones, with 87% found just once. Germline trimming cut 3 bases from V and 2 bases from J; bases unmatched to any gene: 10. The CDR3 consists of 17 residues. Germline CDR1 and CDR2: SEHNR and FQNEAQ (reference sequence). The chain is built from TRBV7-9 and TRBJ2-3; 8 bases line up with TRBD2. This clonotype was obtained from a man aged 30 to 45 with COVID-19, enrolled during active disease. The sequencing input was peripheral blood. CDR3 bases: TGTGCCAGCAGCTTCCAGGTGACGGGGGGGAACACAGATACGCAGTATTTT. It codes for CASSFQVTGGNTDTQYF.